Listed below are T cell receptor beta chains from one sample, sequenced in a study of T cells in Graves' hyperthyroidism and ophthalmopathy. TCRdb ran MiXCR on the multiplex PCR reads and lists one entry per CDR3 protein. The sample yields approximately 640,000 distinct CDR3 sequences, about 45% seen once. The sequenced material came from peripheral blood or thyroid tissue (not recorded which). The receptors were gathered from an adult man with Graves' disease, either hyperthyroidism or ophthalmopathy (not recorded which). Both conserved end residues are part of each CDR3. A D gene is named only where the DNA matches it firmly.

. | TRBJ1-1 | TRBV27 | CASSLSDPQGSLYLNTEAFF
. | TRBJ1-5 | TRBV6-5 | CASSYGQNNQPQHF
TRBD1 | TRBJ1-6 | TRBV7-9 | CASSLQIQGGNSPLHF
TRBD2 | TRBJ2-5 | TRBV5-1 | CASSSGLAGTQETQYF
. | TRBJ1-2 | TRBV2 | CASTEEGYGYTF
TRBD2 | TRBJ2-5 | TRBV7-8 | CASSLDLAGSETQYF
. | TRBJ1-1 | TRBV5-1 | CASSLDTLNTEAFF
. | TRBJ1-3 | TRBV29-1 | CSVSSTGVSGNTIYF
. | TRBJ1-1 | TRBV25-1 | CASSEWGRNTEAFF
. | TRBJ2-5 | TRBV4-1 | CASSQQGFGAQYF
. | TRBJ2-5 | TRBV24-1 | CASIGGDQEAQYF
. | TRBJ1-4 | TRBV4-1 | CASSLWTGTNEKLFF
TRBD1 | TRBJ1-4 | TRBV5-1 | CASSRTTGGHTTNEKLFF
. | TRBJ2-5 | TRBV29-1 | CSVAFGAGTQTQYF
. | TRBJ1-2 | TRBV10-1 | CASSEAASYGYTF
. | TRBJ2-5 | TRBV7-9 | CASSQGAGTPGETQYF
TRBD1 | TRBJ1-5 | TRBV12-5 | CASGQGVVNQPQHF
TRBD2 | TRBJ2-2 | TRBV7-3 | CASSLGGRNTGELFF
TRBD1 | TRBJ1-2 | TRBV7-9 | CASSSPRQGPSYGYTF
. | TRBJ1-5 | TRBV7-9 | CASSLPGRNQPQHF
. | TRBJ1-5 | TRBV19 | CASSPPWEGAPSNQPQHF
. | TRBJ1-1 | TRBV29-1 | CSVDLHEAFF
. | TRBJ1-1 | TRBV9 | CASSVYDSGANTEAFF
. | TRBJ1-4 | TRBV29-1 | CSVGRGGEKLFF
. | TRBJ1-1 | TRBV2 | CASSDTGHEAFF
TRBD1 | TRBJ1-6 | TRBV7-9 | CASSLGDRGDQPNSPLHF
. | TRBJ1-2 | TRBV15 | CATSRDRGQSYGYTF
. | TRBJ1-1 | TRBV11-2 | CASTKLENTEAFF
TRBD2 | TRBJ2-7 | TRBV7-9 | CASSSTTSGTSYEQYF